The present TCR beta chain was sequenced within a study of blood T cell repertoires in COVID-19. Trimming took 5 bases from V and 2 from J; bases not matched to a gene: 8. This CDR3 spans 16 amino acids. The V gene's germline CDR1 is LNHDA and CDR2 SQIVND (reference sequence). In the original processing: Reference gene primer amplification gave nucleated cell count estimates. Data came from immunoSEQ multiplex PCR; TCRdb stores just in-frame clones and leaves some out. V, J and clone size derive from that table, while D and trimming were established from the DNA sequence. The profile shows 140,000 to 150,000 clones, about 85% of them singletons.

The TCR sequence derives from a human donor with acute or convalescent COVID-19. The donor label of this sample is uncertain. The V and J genes are TRBV19 and TRBJ1-5, with 8 bases aligning to TRBD1. The material sequenced was peripheral blood. CDR3 loop: CASSPWTGKGNQPQHF. The DNA for the CDR3 is TGTGCCAGTAGTCCGTGGACAGGGAAGGGCAATCAGCCCCAGCATTTT.